These 20 T cell receptor beta chains came from one sample sequenced in a study of T cells after yellow fever vaccination. Using its own MiXCR run on the 5' RACE reads, TCRdb lists one record per CDR3 protein. This sample has 200,000 to 250,000 distinct CDR3 sequences, with 6.9% found just once. This specimen was CD4+ T cells sorted from PBMCs, taken 15 days after the yellow fever booster vaccination. These receptors were obtained from a man aged 30 to 45 who received the YFV17D yellow fever vaccine.

In its sample, this clonotype was seen many times. CDR3 protein: CSARDSSNQPQHF. DNA for the CDR3: TGCAGTGCTCGGGACAGCAGCAATCAGCCCCAGCATTTT. V and J are TRBV20-1 and TRBJ1-5, with 7 bases lining up with TRBD1. V was clipped by 5 bases and J by 1 base; unmatched bases: 2. This CDR3 spans 13 amino acids. Germline values: CDR1 DFQATT, CDR2 SNEGSKA (reference sequence).

The chain combines TRBV12-3 or TRBV12-4 with TRBJ2-6; no clear D gene. The CDR3 runs 14 residues. With 2 bases removed from V and 2 bases from J, the gap between germline ends came to 4 bases. The CDR3 spells CASSLFTGANVLTF. The CDR3 DNA follows: TGTGCCAGCAGTTTATTTACTGGGGCCAACGTCCTGACTTTC.

This clonotype was seen a handful of times. The chain uses TRBV29-1 and TRBJ2-1; a possible D gene is TRBD2 (5 bases). The germline CDR1 and CDR2 sequences are SQVTM and ANQGSEA. The V gene lost 0 bases and the J gene lost 6 bases, with 12 bases spanning the gap. This CDR3 is built from 14 residues. The CDR3: CSVEDWLATNEQFF. For the CDR3, the DNA is TGCAGCGTTGAAGATTGGCTAGCAACCAATGAGCAGTTCTTC.

The chain couples TRBV20-1 to TRBJ1-5; D gene unclear. The CDR3 contains 14 residues. V lost 6 bases, J lost 0 bases, and 12 bases lay in between. The germline V gene has CDR1 DFQATT and CDR2 SNEGSKA (reference sequence). CDR3 nucleotides: TGCAGTGCAGGGCCCATGGGTAGCAATCAGCCCCAGCATTTT. It specifies CSAGPMGSNQPQHF.

This clonotype has a handful of counts. This chain joins TRBV30 and TRBJ2-6; TRBD1 might be the D (6 bases). V lost 0 bases and J 0 bases, leaving 6 bases between the germline ends. Germline values: CDR1 GTSNPN, CDR2 SVGIG (reference sequence). CDR3 size: 15 residues. The CDR3: CAWSVGGSGANVLTF. The CDR3 nucleotides are TGTGCCTGGAGTGTAGGGGGCTCTGGGGCCAACGTCCTGACTTTC. Full variable domain (remainder filled in from reference TRBV30 and TRBJ2-6): SQTIHQWPATLVQPVGSPLSLECTVEGTSNPNLYWYRQAAGRGLQLLFYSVGIGQISSEVPQNLSASRPQDRQFILSSKKLLLSDSGFYLCAWSVGGSGANVLTFGAGSRLTVL.

J is TRBJ2-5 and V is TRBV20-1; TRBD2 matches at 13 bases. Germline V gene data show CDR1 as DFQATT and CDR2 as SNEGSKA (reference sequence). This CDR3 spans 20 amino acids. The ends lost 0 bases at V and 6 bases at J; junction bases unmatched: 19. CDR3 DNA sequence: TGCAGTGCTAGAGATGTGGCCGGGGGGCGGACTAGCGGGAGCTACAAGACCCAGTACTTC. Amino acids: CSARDVAGGRTSGSYKTQYF.

Remarks on this clonotype: A single base separates this from a much larger clone, so it may be a read error. The V call is TRBV12-3 or TRBV12-4, the J call TRBJ1-5; D perhaps matches TRBD1 (6 bases). The length of the CDR3 is 15 residues. CDR3 sequence: CASSSRGISKQPQHF. CDR3 DNA: TGTGCCAGCAGTTCCAGGGGAATAAGCAAACAGCCCCAGCATTTT.

The J gene is TRBJ2-3, the V gene TRBV7-2; 13 bases line up with TRBD2. With V trimmed by 3 bases and J by 5 bases, 5 bases remained unmatched. Germline V lookup: CDR1 SGHTA, CDR2 FQGNSA. The CDR3 has 16 amino acids. The CDR3 here is CASSLIGTSGVDTQYF. The CDR3, as DNA: TGTGCCAGCAGCTTGATCGGGACTAGCGGGGTAGATACGCAGTATTTT.

The V and J genes are TRBV29-1 and TRBJ2-3, with D possibly matching TRBD2 (6 bases). The CDR3 spans 14 residues. Germline assignment: CDR1 SQVTM and CDR2 ANQGSEA. V gave up 6 bases and J gave up 2 bases, with 15 bases separating them. The CDR3, as DNA: TGCAGCGTAGATACTAGGGAGGCCACAGATACGCAGTATTTT. Encoded protein: CSVDTREATDTQYF.

The table lists this clonotype with a few counts. This chain uses TRBV20-1 with TRBJ1-2, with D hard to call. Germline V CDR1 and CDR2: DFQATT, SNEGSKA (reference sequence). The CDR3 extends over 13 amino acids. Trimming shortened V by 6 bases and J by 2 bases, and 13 bases separated the two germline ends. This CDR3 is CSALGSANYGYTF. The CDR3 region has the DNA TGCAGTGCGCTGGGGTCGGCAAACTATGGCTACACCTTC.

This clonotype has ten or more counts. The chain links TRBV20-1 to TRBJ2-5; TRBD2 matches 8 bases. Unmatched junction bases numbered 4, after V lost 4 bases and J lost 3 bases. Germline V gene data show CDR1 as DFQATT and CDR2 as SNEGSKA (reference sequence). The CDR3 has 13 residues. CDR3 DNA sequence: TGCAGTGCTACGGGACTAGTGGAAGAGACCCAGTACTTC. Translation gives CSATGLVEETQYF.

This chain uses TRBV7-2 with TRBJ2-1, with 9 nucleotides matching TRBD1. Germline values: CDR1 SGHTA, CDR2 FQGNSA. The length of the CDR3 is 16 residues. Trimming took 4 bases from V and 12 from J; bases not matched to a gene: 16. This CDR3 reads CASSSRRDRESLAQFF. The CDR3 DNA reads as TGTGCCAGCAGCTCCAGACGGGACAGGGAGTCCCTGGCGCAGTTCTTC.

This clonotype was recorded at least ten times. The rearrangement links TRBV10-3 to TRBJ1-1; D possibly corresponds to TRBD1 (6 bases). The CDR3 is 14 amino acids. The germline V gene encodes CDR1 ENHRY and CDR2 SYGVKD. V lost 5 bases, J lost 7 bases, and 17 bases lay in between. This CDR3 reads CAISPLPRQDEAFF. In DNA, the CDR3 is TGTGCCATCAGTCCCCTTCCACGACAGGATGAAGCTTTCTTT.

The chain carries TRBV20-1 and TRBJ2-3; no firm D call. Germline-derived CDR1 and CDR2 are DFQATT and SNEGSKA (reference sequence). The V gene lost 3 bases and the J gene lost 1 base, with 8 bases spanning the gap. CDR3 length: 13 residues. DNA for the CDR3: TGCAGTGCTAGGTTTGGGGGCACAGATACGCAGTATTTT. Translated: CSARFGGTDTQYF.

V gene TRBV3-1 combines with J gene TRBJ1-2; D is perhaps TRBD1 (5 bases). V was clipped by 1 base and J by 8 bases, with 11 bases between them. Germline CDR1 and CDR2: LGHDT and YNNKEL (reference sequence). The CDR3 runs 13 residues. The CDR3 DNA reads TGTGCCAGCAGCCAAGGGAGGAAGGGGGGCTACACCTTC. It yields the protein CASSQGRKGGYTF.

This clonotype showed up just a few times. The chain joins TRBV7-2 to TRBJ2-7; weak D call: TRBD1 (5 bases). CDR3 length equals 14 residues. Germline lookup yields CDR1 SGHTA and CDR2 FQGNSA. V dropped 5 bases and J dropped 4 bases, with 15 bases sitting between them. The CDR3 sequence is CASSLPGSDYEQYF. The DNA of the CDR3 is TGTGCCAGCAGCCTCCCAGGGTCAGATTACGAGCAGTACTTC.

This clonotype has more than one count but fewer than ten. The CDR3 sequence is CASSLLGRQETQYF. In nucleotides, the CDR3 is TGTGCCAGCAGTTTACTTGGTCGCCAAGAGACCCAGTACTTC. This rearrangement joins TRBV7-2 to TRBJ2-5; no clear D. Trimming took 6 bases from V and 1 from J, leaving 12 bases between them. Germline assignment: CDR1 SGHTA and CDR2 FQGNSA. The CDR3 is made up of 14 amino acids.

This clonotype came up a few times. The chain links TRBV5-1 to TRBJ2-5, with 7 bases aligning to TRBD1. Trimming cost V 6 bases and J 2 bases; bases outside gene matches: 10. Germline V lookup: CDR1 SGHRS, CDR2 YFSETQ. The length of the CDR3 is 15 residues. CDR3 region: CASTESGTEQETQYF. In nucleotides, the CDR3 is TGCGCCAGCACCGAGTCGGGGACAGAACAAGAGACCCAGTACTTC.

The chain recombines TRBV25-1 with TRBJ1-1; 9 nucleotides agree with TRBD1. Germline CDR1 reads MGHDK; CDR2 reads SYGVNS. CDR3 length equals 15 residues. With V trimmed by 2 bases and J by 5 bases, 6 bases remained unmatched. CDR3 sequence: CASSEGHRGQTEAFF. CDR3 DNA: TGTGCCAGCAGTGAAGGTCACAGGGGGCAAACTGAAGCTTTCTTT.

This clonotype was recorded at least ten times. This chain links TRBV6-5 with TRBJ2-7; 7 nucleotides agree with TRBD2. The CDR3 spans 16 residues. V was clipped by 0 bases and J by 4 bases; unmatched bases: 9. CDR1 and CDR2 from the germline V gene are MNHEY and SVGAGI. The CDR3 DNA sequence: TGTGCCAGCAGTTACTCGTCGGCTAGCGGAAGTTACGAGCAGTACTTC. Translation: CASSYSSASGSYEQYF.